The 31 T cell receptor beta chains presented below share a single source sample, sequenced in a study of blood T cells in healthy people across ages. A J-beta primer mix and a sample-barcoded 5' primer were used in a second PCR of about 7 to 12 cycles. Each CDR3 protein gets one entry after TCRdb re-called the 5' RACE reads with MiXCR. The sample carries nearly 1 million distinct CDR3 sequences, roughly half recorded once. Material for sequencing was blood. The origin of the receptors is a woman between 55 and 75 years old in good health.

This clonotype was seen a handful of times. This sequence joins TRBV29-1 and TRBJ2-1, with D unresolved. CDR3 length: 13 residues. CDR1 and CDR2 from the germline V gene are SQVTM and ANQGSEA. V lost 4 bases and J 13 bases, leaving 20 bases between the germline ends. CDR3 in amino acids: CSVALSPQETQFF. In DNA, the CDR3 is TGCAGCGTTGCACTTAGCCCCCAAGAGACCCAGTTCTTC.

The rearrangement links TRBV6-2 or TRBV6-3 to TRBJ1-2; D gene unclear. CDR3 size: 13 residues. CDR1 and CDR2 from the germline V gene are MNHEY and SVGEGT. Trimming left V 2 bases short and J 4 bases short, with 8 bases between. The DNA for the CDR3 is TGTGCCAGCAGTTACGAGGAAATCTATGGCTACACCTTC. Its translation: CASSYEEIYGYTF.

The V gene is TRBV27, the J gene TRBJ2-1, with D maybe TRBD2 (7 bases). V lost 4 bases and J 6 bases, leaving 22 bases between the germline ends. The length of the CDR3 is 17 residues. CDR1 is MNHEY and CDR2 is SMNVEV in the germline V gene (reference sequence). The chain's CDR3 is CASSSLRGAQKGNEQFF. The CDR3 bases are TGTGCCAGCAGTTCCCTCCGGGGGGCCCAAAAAGGCAATGAGCAGTTCTTC.

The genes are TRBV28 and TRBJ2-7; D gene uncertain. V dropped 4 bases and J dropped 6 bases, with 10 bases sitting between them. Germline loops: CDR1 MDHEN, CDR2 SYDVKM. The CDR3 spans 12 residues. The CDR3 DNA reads TGTGCCAGCAGTTCCCGGTCCCGCGAGCAGTACTTC. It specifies CASSSRSREQYF.

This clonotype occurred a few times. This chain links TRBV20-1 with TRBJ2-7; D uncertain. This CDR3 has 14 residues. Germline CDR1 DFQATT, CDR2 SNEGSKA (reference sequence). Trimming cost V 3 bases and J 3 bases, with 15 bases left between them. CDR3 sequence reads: CSASQGPRVYEQYF. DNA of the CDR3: TGCAGTGCTAGTCAAGGGCCTCGTGTCTACGAGCAGTACTTC.

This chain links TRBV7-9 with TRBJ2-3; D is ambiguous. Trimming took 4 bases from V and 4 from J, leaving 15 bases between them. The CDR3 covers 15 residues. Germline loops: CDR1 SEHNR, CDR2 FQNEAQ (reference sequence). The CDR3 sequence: CASSSSKLRPDTQYF. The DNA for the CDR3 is TGTGCCAGCAGCTCCTCTAAATTGCGTCCAGATACGCAGTATTTT.

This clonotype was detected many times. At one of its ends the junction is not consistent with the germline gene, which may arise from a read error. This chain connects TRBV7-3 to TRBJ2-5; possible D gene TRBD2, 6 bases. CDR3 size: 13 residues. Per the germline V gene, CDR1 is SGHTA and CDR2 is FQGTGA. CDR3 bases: TGTGCCAGCAGCGTAACTAGCCCGGAGACCCAGTACTTC. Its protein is CASSVTSPETQYF.

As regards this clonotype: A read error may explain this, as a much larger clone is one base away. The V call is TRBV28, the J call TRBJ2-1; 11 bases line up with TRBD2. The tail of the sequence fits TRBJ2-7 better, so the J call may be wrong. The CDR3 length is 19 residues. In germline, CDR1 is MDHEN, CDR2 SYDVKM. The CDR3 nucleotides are TGTGCCAGCAGTCACCCGGGACTAGCGGAAGAGAGCTCCTACAATGAGCAGTACTTC. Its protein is CASSHPGLAEESSYNEQYF.

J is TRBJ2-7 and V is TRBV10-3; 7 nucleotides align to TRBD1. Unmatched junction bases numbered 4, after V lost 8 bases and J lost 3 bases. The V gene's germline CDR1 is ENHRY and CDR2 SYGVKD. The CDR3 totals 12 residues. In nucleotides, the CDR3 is TGTGCCATCTCTACAGGGGTCTACGAGCAGTACTTC. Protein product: CAISTGVYEQYF.

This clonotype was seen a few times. The CDR3 sequence: CAISESRNEQFF. Written as DNA, the CDR3 is TGTGCCATCAGTGAGTCGAGGAATGAGCAGTTCTTC. This rearrangement joins TRBV10-3 to TRBJ2-1; D is uncertain. V was cut by 0 bases and J by 7 bases, with 4 bases left in between. The CDR3 has 12 amino acids. CDR1 and CDR2 (germline): ENHRY, SYGVKD.

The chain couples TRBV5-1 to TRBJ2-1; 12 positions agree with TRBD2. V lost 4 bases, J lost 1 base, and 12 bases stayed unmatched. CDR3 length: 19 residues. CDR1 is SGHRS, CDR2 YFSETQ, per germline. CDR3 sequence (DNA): TGCGCCAGCAGCCCGAGACCTACGGGACTAGCGGGTTCCTACAATGAGCAGTTCTTC. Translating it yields CASSPRPTGLAGSYNEQFF. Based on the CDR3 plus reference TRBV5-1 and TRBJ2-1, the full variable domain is KAGVTQTPRYLIKTRGQQVTLSCSPISGHRSVSWYQQTPGQGLQFLFEYFSETQRNKGNFPGRFSGRQFSNSRSEMNVSTLELGDSALYLCASSPRPTGLAGSYNEQFFGPGTRLTVL.

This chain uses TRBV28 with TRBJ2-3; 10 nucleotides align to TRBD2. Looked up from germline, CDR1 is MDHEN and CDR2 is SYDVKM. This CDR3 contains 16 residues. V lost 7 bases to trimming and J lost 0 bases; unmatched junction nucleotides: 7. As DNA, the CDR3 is TGTGCCAGCACGACTAGCGGGTTCTTTAGCACAGATACGCAGTATTTT. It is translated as CASTTSGFFSTDTQYF.

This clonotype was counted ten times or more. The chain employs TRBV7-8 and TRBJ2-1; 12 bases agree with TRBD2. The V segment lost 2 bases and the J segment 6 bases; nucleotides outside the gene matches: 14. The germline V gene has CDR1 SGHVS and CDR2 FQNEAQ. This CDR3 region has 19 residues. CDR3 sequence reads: CASSLPPHRLAGEANEQFF. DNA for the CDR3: TGTGCCAGCAGCTTACCCCCGCACCGACTAGCGGGAGAGGCCAATGAGCAGTTCTTC.

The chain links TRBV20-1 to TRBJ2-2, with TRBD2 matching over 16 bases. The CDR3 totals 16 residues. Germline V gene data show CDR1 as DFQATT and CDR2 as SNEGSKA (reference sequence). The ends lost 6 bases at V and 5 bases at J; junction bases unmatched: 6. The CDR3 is CSAARGLAGGTGELFF. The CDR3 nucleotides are TGCAGTGCGGCCCGGGGACTAGCGGGGGGGACCGGGGAGCTGTTTTTT.

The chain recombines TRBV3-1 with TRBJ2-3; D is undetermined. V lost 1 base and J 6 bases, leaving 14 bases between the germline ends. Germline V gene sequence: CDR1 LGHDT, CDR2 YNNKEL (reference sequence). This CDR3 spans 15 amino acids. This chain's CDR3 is CASSQGVGSSDTQYF. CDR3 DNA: TGTGCCAGCAGCCAAGGGGTCGGTTCCTCCGATACGCAGTATTTT.

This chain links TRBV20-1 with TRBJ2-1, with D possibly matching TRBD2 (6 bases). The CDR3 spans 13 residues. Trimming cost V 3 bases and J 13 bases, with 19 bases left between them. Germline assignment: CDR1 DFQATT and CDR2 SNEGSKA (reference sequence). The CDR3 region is CSASYTGTPFQFF. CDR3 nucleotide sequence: TGCAGTGCTAGTTACACCGGGACTCCATTTCAGTTCTTC.

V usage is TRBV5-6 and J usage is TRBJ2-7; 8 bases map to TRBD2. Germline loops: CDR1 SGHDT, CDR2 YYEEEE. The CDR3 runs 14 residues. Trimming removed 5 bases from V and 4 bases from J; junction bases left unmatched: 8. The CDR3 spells CASRAAGAIYEQYF. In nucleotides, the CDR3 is TGTGCCAGCAGGGCAGCGGGAGCAATTTACGAGCAGTACTTC.

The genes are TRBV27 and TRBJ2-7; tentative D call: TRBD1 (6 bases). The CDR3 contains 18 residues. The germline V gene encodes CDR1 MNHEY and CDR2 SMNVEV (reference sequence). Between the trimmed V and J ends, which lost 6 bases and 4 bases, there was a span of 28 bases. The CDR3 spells CASSFISGQSNGGYEQYF. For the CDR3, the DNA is TGTGCCAGCAGCTTTATCTCGGGACAATCAAACGGAGGATACGAGCAGTACTTC.

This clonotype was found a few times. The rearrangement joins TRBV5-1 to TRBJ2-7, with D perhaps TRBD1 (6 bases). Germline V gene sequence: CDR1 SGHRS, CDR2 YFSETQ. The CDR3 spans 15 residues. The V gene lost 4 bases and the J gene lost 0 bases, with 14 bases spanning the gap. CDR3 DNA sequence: TGCGCCAGCAGCCAGGACAGTTTAAGCTCCTACGAGCAGTACTTC. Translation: CASSQDSLSSYEQYF.

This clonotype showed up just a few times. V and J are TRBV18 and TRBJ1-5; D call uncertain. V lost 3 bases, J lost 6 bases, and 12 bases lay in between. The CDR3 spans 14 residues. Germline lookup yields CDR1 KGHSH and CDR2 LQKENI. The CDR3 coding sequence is TGTGCCAGCTCACCTGGGGTCGACGGTCAGCCCCAGCATTTT. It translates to CASSPGVDGQPQHF. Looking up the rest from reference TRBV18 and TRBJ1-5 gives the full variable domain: NAGVMQNPRHLVRRRGQEARLRCSPMKGHSHVYWYRQLPEEGLKFMVYLQKENIIDESGMPKERFSAEFPKEGPSILRIQQVVRGDSAAYFCASSPGVDGQPQHFGDGTRLSIL.

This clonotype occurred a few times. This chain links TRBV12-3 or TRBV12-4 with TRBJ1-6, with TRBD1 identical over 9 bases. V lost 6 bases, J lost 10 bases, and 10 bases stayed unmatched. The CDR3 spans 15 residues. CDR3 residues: CASSPPTGGRSPLHF. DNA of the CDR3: TGTGCCAGCAGCCCCCCAACAGGGGGCCGCTCACCCCTCCACTTT.

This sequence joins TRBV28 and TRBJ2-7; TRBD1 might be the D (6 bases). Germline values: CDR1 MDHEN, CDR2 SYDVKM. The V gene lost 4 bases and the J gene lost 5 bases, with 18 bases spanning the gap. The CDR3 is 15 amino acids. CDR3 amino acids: CASSYTGTSIHEQYF. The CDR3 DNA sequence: TGTGCCAGCAGTTATACCGGGACAAGCATCCACGAGCAGTACTTC. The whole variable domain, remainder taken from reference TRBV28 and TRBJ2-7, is DVKVTQSSRYLVKRTGEKVFLECVQDMDHENMFWYRQDPGLGLRLIYFSYDVKMKEKGDIPEGYSVSREKKERFSLILESASTNQTSMYLCASSYTGTSIHEQYFGPGTRLTVT.

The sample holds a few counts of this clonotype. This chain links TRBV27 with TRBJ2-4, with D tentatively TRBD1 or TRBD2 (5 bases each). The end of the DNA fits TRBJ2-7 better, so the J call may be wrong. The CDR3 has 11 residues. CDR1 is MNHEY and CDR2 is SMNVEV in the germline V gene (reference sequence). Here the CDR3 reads CASGYGTEQYF. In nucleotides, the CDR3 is TGTGCCAGCGGATACGGGACCGAGCAGTACTTC.

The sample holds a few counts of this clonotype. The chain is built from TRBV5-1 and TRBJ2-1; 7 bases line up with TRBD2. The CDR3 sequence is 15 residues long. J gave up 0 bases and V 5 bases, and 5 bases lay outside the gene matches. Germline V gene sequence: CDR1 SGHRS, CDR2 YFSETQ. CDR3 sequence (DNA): TGCGCCAGCAGAACAAGCGGGATCTCCTACAATGAGCAGTTCTTC. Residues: CASRTSGISYNEQFF.

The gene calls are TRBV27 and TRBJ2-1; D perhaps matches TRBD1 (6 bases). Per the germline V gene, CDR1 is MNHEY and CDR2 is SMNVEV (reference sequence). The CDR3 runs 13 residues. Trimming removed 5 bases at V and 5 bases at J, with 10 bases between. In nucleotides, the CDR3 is TGTGCCAGCAGTACCTACAGGGACAATGAGCAGTTCTTC. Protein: CASSTYRDNEQFF.

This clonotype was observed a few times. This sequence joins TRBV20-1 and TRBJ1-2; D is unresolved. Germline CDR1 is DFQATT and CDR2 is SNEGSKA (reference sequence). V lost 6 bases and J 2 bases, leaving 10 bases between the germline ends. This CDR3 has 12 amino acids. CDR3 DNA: TGCAGTGCCCCGGTCAGAAACTATGGCTACACCTTC. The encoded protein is CSAPVRNYGYTF.

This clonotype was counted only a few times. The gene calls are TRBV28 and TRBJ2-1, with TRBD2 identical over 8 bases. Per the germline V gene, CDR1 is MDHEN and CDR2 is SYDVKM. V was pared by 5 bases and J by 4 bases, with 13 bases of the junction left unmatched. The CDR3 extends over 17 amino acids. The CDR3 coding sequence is TGTGCCAGCAGTCCTACCAGCGGGACTAGGGGGTACAATGAGCAGTTCTTC. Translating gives CASSPTSGTRGYNEQFF.

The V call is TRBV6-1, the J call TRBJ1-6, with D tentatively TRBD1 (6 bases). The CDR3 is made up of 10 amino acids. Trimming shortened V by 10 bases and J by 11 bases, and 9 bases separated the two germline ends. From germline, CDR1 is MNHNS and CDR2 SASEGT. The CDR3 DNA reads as TGTGCCATCTCAGGGGCACCCCTCCACTTT. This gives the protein CAISGAPLHF.

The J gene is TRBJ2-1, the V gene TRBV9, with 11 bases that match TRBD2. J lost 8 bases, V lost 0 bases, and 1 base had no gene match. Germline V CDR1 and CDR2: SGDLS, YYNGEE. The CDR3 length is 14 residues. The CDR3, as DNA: TGTGCCAGCAGCGTAGATAGCGGGGGGGATGAGCAGTTCTTC. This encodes CASSVDSGGDEQFF.

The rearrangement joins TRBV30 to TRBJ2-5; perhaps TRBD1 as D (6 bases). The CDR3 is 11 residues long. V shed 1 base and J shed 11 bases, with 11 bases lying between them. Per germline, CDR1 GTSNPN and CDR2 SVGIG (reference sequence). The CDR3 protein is CAWSAGVEQYF. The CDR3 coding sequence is TGTGCCTGGAGTGCAGGGGTTGAGCAGTACTTC.

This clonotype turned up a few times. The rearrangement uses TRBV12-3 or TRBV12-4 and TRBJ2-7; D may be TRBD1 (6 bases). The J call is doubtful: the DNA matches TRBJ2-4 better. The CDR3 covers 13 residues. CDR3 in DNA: TGTGCCAGCAGAGGGGGACAAGTAAACATTCAGTACTTC. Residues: CASRGGQVNIQYF.